Below are 22 T cell receptor beta chains sequenced from a single sample in a study of blood T cell repertoires in COVID-19. TCRdb's table, derived via immunoSEQ multiplex PCR, lists solely in-frame clones and lacks some. The sample gives 150,000 to 200,000 clones, about 86% of which show up once; 3.7% is in the top ten. Material: peripheral blood. The receptors stem from a young man with active or convalescent COVID-19.

The genes are TRBV18 and TRBJ1-2, with D maybe TRBD1 (5 bases). V was pared by 3 bases and J by 5 bases, with 19 bases between. This CDR3 has 16 amino acids. CDR1 is KGHSH, CDR2 LQKENI, per germline. This CDR3 reads CASSPSAGDPQYGYTF. CDR3 in DNA: TGTGCCAGCTCACCGTCTGCGGGGGACCCTCAATATGGCTACACCTTC.

The chain combines TRBV7-2 with TRBJ2-5; no firm D call. The CDR3 extends over 16 amino acids. V was trimmed by 1 base and J by 7 bases, leaving 19 bases between them. From germline, CDR1 is SGHTA and CDR2 FQGNSA. CDR3 DNA: TGTGCCAGCAGCTTAGATCCCCACGTTTCTCTAGTGACCCAGTACTTC. This gives the protein CASSLDPHVSLVTQYF. Complete variable domain (other parts from reference TRBV7-2 and TRBJ2-5): GAGVSQSPSNKVTEKGKDVELRCDPISGHTALYWYRQSLGQGLEFLIYFQGNSAPDKSGLPSDRFSAERTGGSVSTLTIQRTQQEDSAVYLCASSLDPHVSLVTQYFGPGTRLLVL.

The V and J genes are TRBV29-1 and TRBJ1-2; D is undetermined. There are 13 residues in the CDR3. The germline CDR1 and CDR2 sequences are SQVTM and ANQGSEA. Trimming pared 8 bases from V and 6 bases from J, leaving 19 bases between. The DNA for the CDR3 is TGCAGCTCCTTCCGGGAGGGAACGGATGGCTACACCTTC. This sequence encodes CSSFREGTDGYTF.

J is TRBJ1-4 and V is TRBV10-3; 8 positions agree with TRBD1. The germline V gene has CDR1 ENHRY and CDR2 SYGVKD. The CDR3 extends over 16 amino acids. V was pared by 0 bases and J by 8 bases, with 8 bases of the junction left unmatched. CDR3 in amino acids: CAISESRQGLVEKLFF. The CDR3 coding sequence is TGTGCCATCAGTGAGTCACGACAGGGGCTTGTCGAAAAACTGTTTTTT.

This clone has more than one count but fewer than ten. This chain joins TRBV19 and TRBJ1-2; 8 bases line up with TRBD1. Germline values: CDR1 LNHDA, CDR2 SQIVND (reference sequence). The V segment lost 9 bases and the J segment 3 bases; nucleotides outside the gene matches: 3. The CDR3 spans 12 residues. CDR3 nucleotides: TGTGCCAGCAAGACAGGGGACTATGGCTACACCTTC. Translation: CASKTGDYGYTF.

The chain combines TRBV10-2 with TRBJ2-3; no clear D. CDR1 and CDR2 (germline): WSHSY, SAAADI. This CDR3 spans 18 amino acids. Trimming shortened V by 4 bases and J by 0 bases, and 20 bases separated the two germline ends. The CDR3 region is CASSVSTGYNPSTDTQYF. The CDR3 nucleotides read TGCGCCAGCAGTGTATCGACTGGCTACAATCCTAGCACAGATACGCAGTATTTT.

The rearrangement uses TRBV25-1 and TRBJ1-2; perhaps TRBD1 as D (6 bases). Germline V CDR1 and CDR2: MGHDK, SYGVNS. V was shortened by 9 bases and J by 8 bases, with 19 bases between the two germline ends. There are 13 residues in the CDR3. For the CDR3, the DNA is TGTGCCAGTACCTTAACAGGGTCTAACGGCTACACCTTC. Amino acids: CASTLTGSNGYTF.

V is TRBV21-1 and J is TRBJ1-5. TRBV21-1 is tagged as a pseudogene. CDR3 length: 18 residues. CDR3 DNA: TGTGCCAGCAGCATTGGCCCCTGGACGGGAAATAGCAATCAGCCCCAGCATTTT. Translated, it gives CASSIGPWTGNSNQPQHF.

This clone is a singleton in its sample. The chain is built from TRBV12-5 and TRBJ2-6; 9 nucleotides match TRBD1. The CDR3 is 16 amino acids. Per the germline V gene, CDR1 is LGHNT and CDR2 is FRNRAP. V shed 4 bases, J shed 0 bases, and the junction held 1 base outside the gene matches. CDR3 nucleotide sequence: TGTGCTAGTGGTTGGACAGGGGCCTCTGGGGCCAACGTCCTGACTTTC. Its translation is CASGWTGASGANVLTF.

The V and J genes are TRBV24-1 and TRBJ2-1, with TRBD2 matching over 7 bases. CDR3 length equals 15 residues. Germline V gene sequence: CDR1 KGHDR, CDR2 SFDVKD. Losses at the gene ends were 9 bases for V and 3 bases for J; bases not matched to a gene: 10. The DNA for the CDR3 is TGTGCCACCCGACCACGGGGCGGGAGCTACAATGAGCAGTTCTTC. Amino acid sequence: CATRPRGGSYNEQFF.

The chain has TRBV7-6 and TRBJ2-3, with 10 bases that match TRBD2. This CDR3 region has 17 residues. The ends lost 5 bases at V and 2 bases at J; junction bases unmatched: 10. Germline V CDR1 and CDR2: SGHVS, FNYEAQ. CDR3 sequence (DNA): TGTGCCAGCAGCCGAGGAGCGGGAGGGTTACCCACAGATACGCAGTATTTT. This gives the protein CASSRGAGGLPTDTQYF.

V is TRBV5-1 and J is TRBJ1-2; D is uncertain. V was shortened by 3 bases and J by 1 base, with 7 bases between the two germline ends. CDR3 length equals 13 residues. The germline V gene encodes CDR1 SGHRS and CDR2 YFSETQ. CDR3 bases: TGCGCCAGCAGCTGGGAGAGTAACTATGGCTACACCTTC. This gives the protein CASSWESNYGYTF.

This clone has only a few counts. The chain couples TRBV5-1 to TRBJ2-2; a possible D gene is TRBD1 (6 bases). Trimming cost V 0 bases and J 5 bases, with 11 bases left between them. Germline V gene lookup returns CDR1 SGHRS and CDR2 YFSETQ. The CDR3 runs 15 residues. The DNA of the CDR3 is TGCGCCAGCAGCTTGGGAGGGGGAAGAACCGGGGAGCTGTTTTTT. The encoded protein is CASSLGGGRTGELFF.

CDR3 protein: CASRPGQGEGYTF. The DNA for the CDR3 is TGTGCCAGCAGGCCGGGACAGGGGGAGGGCTACACCTTC. The rearrangement links TRBV27 to TRBJ1-2, with 11 bases fitting TRBD1. The CDR3 has 13 residues. CDR1 and CDR2 from the germline V gene are MNHEY and SMNVEV (reference sequence). Trimming removed 6 bases from V and 8 bases from J; junction bases left unmatched: 5.

This clone was observed a single time. The V call is TRBV3-1 (or the pseudogene TRBV3-2), the J call TRBJ2-3; no clear D gene. The CDR3 contains 12 residues. Trimming removed 4 bases at V and 6 bases at J, with 8 bases between. The germline CDR1 and CDR2 sequences are LGHDT and YNNKEL (reference sequence). CDR3 in DNA: TGTGCCAGCAGCCCCCAGTCGGATACGCAGTATTTT. Residues: CASSPQSDTQYF.

This chain connects TRBV7-2 to TRBJ2-3; D perhaps matches TRBD1 (6 bases). Germline V gives CDR1 SGHTA, CDR2 FQGNSA. V was pared by 2 bases and J by 5 bases, with 20 bases between. This CDR3 contains 17 residues. The CDR3 DNA reads as TGTGCCAGCAGCTTACCCCGACCAGGGGTTGCAGTAGATACGCAGTATTTT. Translating gives CASSLPRPGVAVDTQYF. Full variable domain (missing parts from reference TRBV7-2 and TRBJ2-3): GAGVSQSPSNKVTEKGKDVELRCDPISGHTALYWYRQSLGQGLEFLIYFQGNSAPDKSGLPSDRFSAERTGGSVSTLTIQRTQQEDSAVYLCASSLPRPGVAVDTQYFGPGTRLTVL.

V is TRBV9 and J is TRBJ1-2; D may be TRBD1 (5 bases). Trimming removed 7 bases from V and 5 bases from J, with 9 bases in between. CDR3 size: 11 residues. Germline lookup yields CDR1 SGDLS and CDR2 YYNGEE. The CDR3 is CASGGTYGYTF. The DNA for the CDR3 is TGTGCCAGCGGGGGGACGTATGGCTACACCTTC.

The sample holds a few counts of this clone. The V and J genes are TRBV7-9 and TRBJ1-2; D is uncertain. The CDR3 is 14 residues long. Per germline, CDR1 SEHNR and CDR2 FQNEAQ (reference sequence). V was trimmed by 5 bases and J by 3 bases, leaving 13 bases between them. CDR3 coding DNA: TGTGCCAGCAGCCCGGGGAGGTGGGACTATGGCTACACCTTC. Translation: CASSPGRWDYGYTF. Combining the CDR3 with reference TRBV7-9 and TRBJ1-2 gives the whole variable domain DTGVSQNPRHKITKRGQNVTFRCDPISEHNRLYWYRQTLGQGPEFLTYFQNEAQLEKSRLLSDRFSAERPKGSFSTLEIQRTEQGDSAMYLCASSPGRWDYGYTFGSGTRLTVV.

V is TRBV28 and J is TRBJ2-7; a weak D match, TRBD1 (6 bases). The length of the CDR3 is 14 residues. The V gene lost 2 bases and the J gene lost 2 bases, with 10 bases spanning the gap. Germline values: CDR1 MDHEN, CDR2 SYDVKM. The CDR3 DNA reads TGTGCCAGCAGTTTAACAGGGACGGCCTACGAGCAGTACGTC. Translation: CASSLTGTAYEQYV.

The chain uses TRBV10-2 and TRBJ1-3, with 7 bases aligning to TRBD1. This CDR3 comprises 14 residues. V shed 8 bases, J shed 2 bases, and the junction held 6 bases outside the gene matches. Germline CDR1 is WSHSY and CDR2 is SAAADI. The CDR3 here is CASGADRAGNTIYF. CDR3 DNA sequence: TGCGCCAGCGGCGCTGACAGGGCTGGAAACACCATATATTTT.

The chain couples TRBV10-3 to TRBJ2-2; 11 bases agree with TRBD1. The trim removed 0 bases at V and 4 bases at J, leaving 1 base unmatched. This CDR3 is 16 amino acids long. CDR1 and CDR2 from the germline V gene are ENHRY and SYGVKD. CDR3 region: CAISESGQGVTGELFF. For the CDR3, the DNA is TGTGCCATCAGTGAGTCGGGACAGGGGGTCACCGGGGAGCTGTTTTTT.

The rearrangement joins TRBV7-9 to TRBJ2-1; 10 bases agree with TRBD2. With 4 bases clipped from V and 3 bases from J, the junction kept 6 bases outside the gene matches. The CDR3 has 16 residues. In germline, CDR1 is SEHNR, CDR2 FQNEAQ (reference sequence). CDR3 sequence: CASSYSGRSLYNEQFF. The DNA for the CDR3 is TGTGCCAGCAGCTATAGCGGGAGGAGTCTCTACAATGAGCAGTTCTTC.